This is a list of T cell receptor beta chains from one sample in a study of control samples from healthy donors and cancer patients. Using immunoSEQ multiplex PCR, the repertoire was profiled, and TCRdb retains in-frame clones only, with some absent. The table has fewer than 200,000 clones, roughly 90% seen once. Input material: blood. These receptors were taken from a woman in her 50s in good health. Both conserved end residues are part of each CDR3. Each record gives: J gene, clone size, V gene, D gene, CDR3 protein, CDR3 DNA. D genes are given only for firm matches. Clone size appears in some rows only: once, few, many, or a class for an expanded clone.

TRBJ1-2 - TRBV28 TRBD1 CASSSKGATITSNYGYTF TGTGCCAGCAGTTCAAAGGGGGCTACGATAACTTCCAACTATGGCTACACCTTC
TRBJ2-2 - TRBV19 TRBD2 CASGKKASGALGGGELFF TGTGCCAGTGGAAAAAAGGCTAGCGGGGCCTTAGGGGGCGGGGAGCTGTTTTTT
TRBJ2-3 - TRBV5-1 - CASSLGAGSTDTQYF TGCGCCAGCAGCTTGGGAGCCGGGAGCACAGATACGCAGTATTTT
TRBJ2-2 - TRBV18 - CASSQTGTGELFF TGTGCCAGCTCACAAACCGGTACCGGGGAGCTGTTTTTT
TRBJ1-5 - TRBV28 - CASSPLGGNQPQHF TGTGCCAGCAGCCCCTTGGGGGGTAATCAGCCCCAGCATTTT
TRBJ2-7 - TRBV5-1 - CASRPTLTAQSYEQYF TGCGCCAGCAGACCCACCCTAACAGCGCAATCCTACGAGCAGTACTTC
TRBJ2-1 few TRBV15 - CATSRDPGASYNEQFF TGTGCCACCAGCAGAGATCCAGGCGCTTCCTACAATGAGCAGTTCTTC
TRBJ2-2 - TRBV2 TRBD2 CASRARTSGATGELFF TGTGCCAGCAGAGCACGGACTAGCGGTGCCACCGGGGAGCTGTTTTTT
TRBJ1-2 - TRBV5-1 - CASSLGLNYGYTF TGCGCCAGCAGCTTGGGCCTTAACTATGGCTACACCTTC
TRBJ1-2 - TRBV14 - CASSQDRRGGYTF TGTGCCAGCAGCCAAGATCGGCGGGGTGGCTACACCTTC
TRBJ1-4 - TRBV11-1 - CASSLGVAEKLFF TGTGCCAGCAGCCTGGGTGTGGCGGAAAAACTGTTTTTT
TRBJ2-5 - TRBV24-1 TRBD1 CATGIGTGQLETQYF TGTGCCACCGGAATTGGGACAGGACAACTAGAGACCCAGTACTTC
TRBJ2-6 once TRBV7-2 - CASSLAGASGANVLTF TGTGCCAGCAGCTTAGCGGGGGCGTCTGGGGCCAACGTCCTGACTTTC
TRBJ1-1 - TRBV14 TRBD1 CASSLGQGATEAFF TGTGCCAGCAGCCTGGGACAGGGGGCGACTGAAGCTTTCTTT
TRBJ1-5 - TRBV18 - CASSLTRDPWGPQHF TGTGCCAGCTCACTCACGAGGGACCCATGGGGGCCCCAGCATTTT
TRBJ2-5 - TRBV6-2/TRBV6-3 TRBD2 CASSYLGLAGGETQYF TGTGCCAGCAGTTACCTGGGACTAGCGGGGGGGGAGACCCAGTACTTC
TRBJ1-1 - TRBV30 - CAWSRLTIRDTEAFF TGTGCCTGGAGTCGTTTGACAATCCGAGACACTGAAGCTTTCTTT
TRBJ2-1 - TRBV10-3 - CAISESKGTSGSYNEQFF TGTGCCATCAGTGAGTCGAAAGGGACAAGTGGCTCCTACAATGAGCAGTTCTTC
TRBJ1-5 - TRBV18 TRBD1 CASSPQGQGAQPQHF TGTGCCAGCTCACCCCAGGGACAGGGCGCTCAGCCCCAGCATTTT
TRBJ2-6 - TRBV4-3 - CASSQDNTSPGTNVLTF TGCGCCAGCAGCCAAGACAACACTAGCCCTGGGACCAACGTCCTGACTTTC
TRBJ2-3 - TRBV15 - CATSRDHGTGTDTQYF TGTGCCACCAGCAGAGATCATGGTACAGGGACAGATACGCAGTATTTT
TRBJ1-4 - TRBV4-3 - CASSQDRERKLFF TGCGCCAGCAGCCAAGACAGGGAAAGAAAACTGTTTTTT
TRBJ1-2 - TRBV28 - CASNDEVVGYTF TGTGCCAGCAATGACGAGGTGGTTGGCTACACCTTC
TRBJ1-3 - TRBV28 - CASSLKGRLSGNTIYF TGTGCCAGCAGTTTAAAGGGGCGCCTATCTGGAAACACCATATATTTT
TRBJ1-6 - TRBV6-2/TRBV6-3 - CASSYQQGKNSPLHF TGTGCCAGCAGTTATCAACAGGGCAAGAATTCACCCCTCCACTTT
TRBJ2-1 - TRBV24-1 TRBD2 CATSDWGSGAYNEQFF TGTGCCACCAGTGATTGGGGTAGCGGGGCCTACAATGAGCAGTTCTTC
TRBJ1-3 - TRBV28 - CASSPLLPGNTIYF TGTGCCAGCAGCCCATTACTCCCTGGAAACACCATATATTTT
TRBJ2-2 - TRBV6-1 TRBD2 CASSDGGGLEGLFF TGTGCCAGCAGTGATGGCGGGGGTCTGGAGGGGCTGTTTTTT
TRBJ2-2 - TRBV7-9 TRBD2 CASIAGVVDTGELFF TGTGCCAGTATAGCGGGAGTGGTGGACACCGGGGAGCTGTTTTTT
TRBJ1-2 - TRBV28 - CASSLATNYGYTF TGTGCCAGCAGTTTGGCTACTAACTATGGCTACACCTTC
TRBJ2-1 - TRBV7-3 - CASSLLRGNNEQFF TGTGCCAGCAGCTTACTTCGGGGAAACAATGAGCAGTTCTTC
TRBJ1-1 - TRBV7-3 - CASSLGGMDTEAFF TGTGCCAGCAGCTTAGGGGGGATGGACACTGAAGCTTTCTTT
TRBJ2-3 - TRBV19 TRBD2 CASSGRRSGETRDTQYF TGTGCCAGTAGTGGTCGGAGGAGCGGGGAAACCAGAGATACGCAGTATTTT
TRBJ2-1 once TRBV28 TRBD2 CASSRPTSGIFNEQFF TGTGCCAGCAGCCGACCGACTAGCGGGATTTTCAATGAGCAGTTCTTC
TRBJ1-6 - TRBV11-2 - CASSLEGNSPLHF TGTGCCAGCAGCTTAGAGGGGAATTCACCCCTCCACTTT
TRBJ1-2 - TRBV6-2/TRBV6-3 TRBD1 CASSYARTGDGYTF TGTGCCAGCAGTTACGCGAGGACAGGGGATGGCTACACCTTC
TRBJ2-7 - TRBV27 TRBD1 CASRTSWDSTYEQYF TGTGCCAGCAGAACGTCCTGGGACAGTACCTACGAGCAGTACTTC
TRBJ1-2 - TRBV28 TRBD1 CASRVWGQTHLGYTF TGTGCCAGCAGGGTATGGGGACAGACACACTTGGGCTACACCTTC
TRBJ1-5 few TRBV3-1/TRBV3-2 - CASSPWTDQPQHF TGTGCCAGCAGCCCATGGACTGATCAGCCCCAGCATTTT
TRBJ1-1 - TRBV28 - CASSSPGAPFSAFF TGTGCCAGCAGTTCCCCTGGGGCCCCGTTTAGTGCTTTCTTT
TRBJ2-2 once TRBV3-1/TRBV3-2 TRBD2 CASSRGGHNTGELFF TGTGCCAGCAGCCGCGGGGGGCACAACACCGGGGAGCTGTTTTTT
TRBJ2-6 - TRBV5-5 - CASSFSQPGTGANVLTF TGTGCCAGCAGCTTCAGTCAGCCAGGGACTGGGGCCAACGTCCTGACTTTC